This T cell receptor beta chain is from a study of OX40 agonist ivuxolimab in advanced cancers. About the study: Ivuxolimab doses were 0.01, 0.1, 0.3, 1.5, 3 or 10 mg/kg every 2 weeks. Study conclusions and caveats: The expanded peripheral T cells' antigen specificity was not determined.

Sequencing was performed with immunoSEQ multiplex PCR; in TCRdb, only in-frame clones are kept and a portion is missing. The data contain some 70,000 clones, under 95% of them singletons. The CDR3 has 15 residues. Looked up from germline, CDR1 is SGHNT and CDR2 is YENEEA. V was trimmed by 3 bases and J by 5 bases, leaving 14 bases between them. About this clone itself: Its antigen is unidentified.

The chain couples TRBV11-3 to TRBJ2-1, with D perhaps TRBD2 (6 bases). This receptor was taken from an adult with an advanced solid tumor such as melanoma, head and neck, liver or kidney cancer. The sequences come from CD4+ or CD8+ T cells sorted from blood, collected in a trial of the OX40 agonist ivuxolimab. The CDR3 loop reads CASSFGSRLNNEQFF. The CDR3 coding sequence is TGTGCCAGCAGCTTCGGGAGTCGGTTGAACAATGAGCAGTTCTTC.